This T cell receptor beta chain was captured by sequencing in a study of blood T cell repertoires in COVID-19. Study-wide context: COVID-19 samples, acute and convalescent, were from the United States, Italy and Spain. PBMCs, B-cell-depleted T cells, or T cells provided the cDNA or gDNA that made up the material.

V gave up 3 bases and J gave up 2 bases; unmatched junction bases: 3. The CDR3 has 15 residues. From germline, CDR1 is KGHSH and CDR2 LQKENI. Clones were sequenced by immunoSEQ multiplex PCR, and TCRdb holds only the in-frame ones, with some missing. The sample contains a few hundred thousand clones, about nine tenths of which appear only once. What was sequenced was peripheral blood. The chain links TRBV18 to TRBJ1-5, with 8 bases aligning to TRBD1. This receptor was identified in a man between 50 and 59 years old with acute or convalescent COVID-19. CDR3 coding DNA: TGTGCCAGCTCACCTTCGGGACAGGGCAATCAGCCCCAGCATTTT. Residues: CASSPSGQGNQPQHF.